The source of this T cell receptor (beta chain) is a study of patients and donors after allogeneic stem cell transplantation. This clonotype was seen only a few times. TCRdb independently ran MiXCR on the RT-PCR reads; one entry per CDR3 protein. Among approximately 160,000 distinct CDR3 sequences listed, 30% were seen once. The V end lost 2 bases, the J end lost 2 bases, and 12 bases lay between the germline ends. The CDR3 loop spans 15 amino acids. This receptor was taken from a human donor who was either an allogeneic HSCT recipient or a stem cell or donor lymphocyte infusion donor (not recorded which). It is not recorded whose cells these are; they may come from a transplant donor. The specimen was blood, either unsorted or a sorted T cell fraction (not recorded which). V is TRBV12-3 or TRBV12-4 and J is TRBJ2-5; D ambiguous. The CDR3 nucleotides are TGTGCCAGCAGTTTACTCCCGGGCCCTCAAGAGACCCAGTACTTC. This codes for CASSLLPGPQETQYF.